This T cell receptor (beta chain) originates from a study of blood T cell repertoires in COVID-19. Overall study context: Samples of COVID-19 (acute and convalescent) were obtained from the United States, Italy and Spain. The analysed material was cDNA or gDNA that came from T cells, B-cell-depleted T cells, or PBMCs.

Per the study methods: Quantification of nucleated cells was approximated via reference gene primer amplification. Measured with immunoSEQ multiplex PCR; TCRdb has only the in-frame clones, and not every one. Clone size and V and J calls were adopted from that table, with D and trimming inferred from the DNA. This sample carries hundreds of thousands of clones, roughly four fifths of them seen once, and the ten largest clones take around 5%. The CDR3 runs to 11 residues. Trimming pared 2 bases from V and 6 bases from J, leaving 4 bases between. The germline V gene encodes CDR1 LGHDT and CDR2 YNNKEL (reference sequence).

Input material: peripheral blood. The chain links TRBV3-1 (or the pseudogene TRBV3-2) to TRBJ2-5; D gene uncertain. This receptor was taken from a woman aged 70-85 years with acute or convalescent COVID-19. CDR3 nucleotides: TGTGCCAGCAGCCAAAGCCAGACCCAGTACTTC. Translating it yields CASSQSQTQYF.